The 5 T cell receptor beta chains below all came from one sample that was sequenced in a study of technical replicates of blood from several donors. TCRdb keeps only in-frame clones here, not all; method: immunoSEQ multiplex PCR. Of around 68,000 clones listed, under 98% were seen once; the top ten hold roughly 0.3%. Sequencing was done on a sample of T cells isolated from PBMCs. The receptors come from a human donor in good health.

V is TRBV4-3 and J is TRBJ2-5, with 8 positions matching TRBD2. Looked up from germline, CDR1 is LGHNA and CDR2 is YSLEER. The CDR3 is 18 amino acids. Unmatched junction bases numbered 16, after V lost 3 bases and J lost 4 bases. The CDR3 loop reads CASSQYLAGQILGETQYF. DNA for the CDR3: TGCGCCAGCAGCCAGTACCTAGCGGGCCAAATCTTGGGAGAGACCCAGTACTTC.

The table lists this clone with a count of one. Germline and junction disagree at one end, which may indicate a read error. The V and J genes are TRBV28 and TRBJ1-2, with D possibly TRBD1 on 5 matching bases. This CDR3 has 14 residues. The germline CDR1 and CDR2 sequences are MDHEN and SYDVKM. The CDR3 protein is CASSLGQGNFGYTF. The CDR3 coding sequence is TGTGCCAGCAGTTTAGGGCAGGGAAACTTTGGCTACACCTTC.

The sample holds one count of this clone. At one end, the junction sequence differs from germline, possibly due to a read error. The chain has TRBV28 and TRBJ2-7; TRBD1 might be the D (5 bases). CDR1 MDHEN and CDR2 SYDVKM come from the germline V gene. CDR3 length equals 11 residues. CDR3 amino acids: CGTGSSYEQYF. The CDR3 DNA reads as TGCGGCACAGGTAGCTCCTACGAGCAGTACTTC.

This clone has a single count. This chain joins TRBV18 and TRBJ2-1; 12 positions agree with TRBD2. Unmatched junction bases numbered 16, after V lost 10 bases and J lost 6 bases. The germline CDR1 and CDR2 sequences are KGHSH and LQKENI. This CDR3 region has 17 residues. This CDR3 is CATLGGLAGVRGNEQFF. CDR3 bases: TGTGCCACCCTCGGGGGACTAGCGGGCGTTCGTGGCAATGAGCAGTTCTTC.

This clone was observed once. The rearrangement joins TRBV6-5 to TRBJ1-2, with 8 bases matching TRBD1. Looked up from germline, CDR1 is MNHEY and CDR2 is SVGAGI. This CDR3 is built from 13 residues. V lost 4 bases, J lost 5 bases, and 3 bases stayed unmatched. DNA of the CDR3: TGTGCCAGCAGTTCGACAGGGGTTTATGGCTACACCTTC. This encodes CASSSTGVYGYTF.